The 28 T cell receptor beta chains below all came from one sample that was sequenced in a study of CD8 T cells in ankylosing spondylitis. TCRdb recomputed calls from the 5' RACE reads with MiXCR, one row per CDR3 protein. The table lists about 44,000 distinct CDR3 sequences, approximately 10% of them singletons. Sequenced material: blood, either unsorted or a sorted T cell fraction (not recorded which). The receptors were gathered from a male donor with ankylosing spondylitis or in good health (not recorded which).

Ten or more counts support this clonotype. The gene calls are TRBV29-1 and TRBJ2-3; no clear D. The CDR3 is 12 amino acids. The V gene's germline CDR1 is SQVTM and CDR2 ANQGSEA. V gave up 7 bases and J gave up 2 bases, with 10 bases separating them. The CDR3 DNA is TGCAGCGGCATGCCATCCACAGATACGCAGTATTTT. This codes for CSGMPSTDTQYF.

This clonotype was counted between two and nine times. The CDR3 DNA is TGTGCCAGCAGTTTATTCGGGGGATTTGGCTACACCTTC. This codes for CASSLFGGFGYTF. The J gene is TRBJ1-2, the V gene TRBV12-3 or TRBV12-4; a weak D match, TRBD1 (5 bases). The CDR3 consists of 13 residues. V was clipped by 2 bases and J by 7 bases, with 11 bases between them.

This clonotype was seen a few times. The chain couples TRBV5-1 to TRBJ2-5; tentatively, D is TRBD2 (5 bases). The CDR3 loop spans 14 amino acids. Germline V lookup: CDR1 SGHRS, CDR2 YFSETQ. V was clipped by 2 bases and J by 5 bases, with 13 bases between them. CDR3: CASSLGLWEETQYF. The CDR3 DNA follows: TGCGCCAGCAGCTTAGGACTGTGGGAGGAGACCCAGTACTTC.

This clonotype was seen at least ten times. The rearrangement joins TRBV30 to TRBJ1-5; 7 positions match TRBD1. The length of the CDR3 is 14 residues. CDR1 is GTSNPN, CDR2 SVGIG, per germline (reference sequence). The J segment lost 7 bases and the V segment lost 3 bases, leaving 9 bases of the junction unmatched. CDR3 sequence (DNA): TGTGCCTGGAGCAGAGGGACAGTAGGCCAGCCCCAGCATTTT. The encoded protein is CAWSRGTVGQPQHF.

This clonotype appeared a few times. This chain uses TRBV12-3 or TRBV12-4 with TRBJ2-7; D gene uncertain. The CDR3 has 14 amino acids. Trimming shortened V by 2 bases and J by 4 bases, and 12 bases separated the two germline ends. DNA for the CDR3: TGTGCCAGCAGTTTACCCCAGAACGGATACGAGCAGTACTTC. It encodes CASSLPQNGYEQYF.

Ten or more counts support this clonotype. The chain joins TRBV9 to TRBJ2-3, with D tentatively TRBD2 (7 bases). The length of the CDR3 is 13 residues. Germline lookup yields CDR1 SGDLS and CDR2 YYNGEE. The V gene lost 8 bases and the J gene lost 1 base, with 11 bases spanning the gap. The CDR3 spells CASRGAGTDTQYF. The CDR3 coding sequence is TGTGCCAGTCGGGGGGCCGGCACAGATACGCAGTATTTT.

The rearrangement joins TRBV5-1 to TRBJ2-3; TRBD1 is a possible D gene (6 bases). CDR1 is SGHRS, CDR2 YFSETQ, per germline. The CDR3 is 17 amino acids. V gave up 3 bases and J gave up 2 bases, with 19 bases separating them. The CDR3 nucleotides are TGCGCCAGCAGCTGGGGCGCTGGGGGCGGACTCACAGATACGCAGTATTTT. It codes for CASSWGAGGGLTDTQYF.

The table lists this clonotype with a few counts. The chain combines TRBV10-3 with TRBJ1-2, with D possibly TRBD1 on 6 matching bases. CDR3 length: 17 residues. Germline lookup yields CDR1 ENHRY and CDR2 SYGVKD. V shed 2 bases and J shed 2 bases, with 18 bases lying between them. The chain's CDR3 is CAISERPSRGRNYGYTF. CDR3 DNA sequence: TGTGCCATCAGTGAGAGACCTTCCAGGGGCAGAAACTATGGCTACACCTTC.

The chain is built from TRBV7-9 and TRBJ1-5, with 7 positions matching TRBD1. In germline, CDR1 is SEHNR, CDR2 FQNEAQ (reference sequence). The CDR3 length is 14 residues. Unmatched junction bases numbered 10, after V lost 5 bases and J lost 9 bases. CDR3 coding DNA: TGTGCCAGCAGCGCACAACAGGGGTTTGGGCCCCAGCATTTT. This sequence encodes CASSAQQGFGPQHF.

The chain joins TRBV5-1 to TRBJ1-2, with D perhaps TRBD1 (6 bases). This CDR3 spans 13 amino acids. Germline loops: CDR1 SGHRS, CDR2 YFSETQ. Deletions cut 3 bases from V and 8 bases from J, with 14 bases between. The CDR3 loop is CASSSGGWGGYTF. CDR3 sequence (DNA): TGCGCCAGCAGCTCGGGGGGCTGGGGCGGCTACACCTTC.

To note about this clonotype: Being one base from a much bigger clone, this may be a read error. V and J are TRBV18 and TRBJ1-1; D remains unclear. The germline gives CDR1 KGHSH, CDR2 LQKENI. The CDR3 is 15 amino acids. For the CDR3, the DNA is TGTGTCAGCTCACCAAGTTCATTCATGAACACTGAAGCTTTCTTT. The encoded protein is CVSSPSSFMNTEAFF.

Note on this clonotype: A read error may produce the germline difference seen at one junction end. This chain joins TRBV29-1 and TRBJ2-7; the D gene could be TRBD1 or TRBD2 (7 bases each). CDR3 length equals 13 residues. CDR1 is SQVTM, CDR2 ANQGSEA, per germline. The chain's CDR3 is CSVGGGQTYDQYF. The CDR3 DNA reads as TGCAGCGTTGGGGGGGGACAGACCTACGATCAGTACTTC.

This clonotype was recorded at least ten times. The V gene is TRBV7-8, the J gene TRBJ1-1; D is unclear. Trimming took off 5 bases at V and 4 bases at J, with 11 bases between the two ends. Germline CDR1 SGHVS, CDR2 FQNEAQ. The CDR3 spans 13 residues. The chain's CDR3 is CASSVGRATEAFF. In DNA form, the CDR3 reads TGTGCCAGCAGCGTTGGGAGGGCCACTGAAGCTTTCTTT.

This clonotype came up many times. The gene calls are TRBV29-1 and TRBJ1-1, with D possibly being TRBD1 (5 bases). CDR1 is SQVTM, CDR2 ANQGSEA, per germline. The CDR3 is 13 amino acids. Trimming took off 7 bases at V and 8 bases at J, with 20 bases between the two ends. The CDR3 protein is CSGDESGTFEAFF. Written as DNA, the CDR3 is TGCAGCGGGGATGAATCCGGGACCTTCGAAGCTTTCTTT. The full variable domain, rest sourced from reference TRBV29-1 and TRBJ1-1, is SAVISQKPSRDICQRGTSLTIQCQVDSQVTMMFWYRQQPGQSLTLIATANQGSEATYESGFVIDKFPISRPNLTFSTLTVSNMSPEDSSIYLCSGDESGTFEAFFGQGTRLTVV.

The sample holds many counts of this clonotype. The chain has TRBV7-2 and TRBJ2-3; possibly TRBD2 for D (5 bases). This CDR3 has 15 amino acids. The V gene lost 4 bases and the J gene lost 2 bases, with 13 bases spanning the gap. CDR1 SGHTA and CDR2 FQGNSA come from the germline V gene. The CDR3 coding sequence is TGTGCCAGCAGCTCCCCTCGGGGATACACAGATACGCAGTATTTT. It codes for CASSSPRGYTDTQYF.

This clonotype was detected many times. The junction does not match germline at one end; this may be a read error. In DNA, the CDR3 is TGCGCCAGTAGTGTTTCCTATGAGCAGTTCTTC. Translated, it gives CASSVSYEQFF. The chain carries TRBV10-2 and TRBJ2-1; D is unresolved. The CDR3 extends over 11 amino acids. The V gene's germline CDR1 is WSHSY and CDR2 SAAADI.

The V gene is TRBV18, the J gene TRBJ1-3, with a weak D call TRBD1 (5 bases). Per the germline V gene, CDR1 is KGHSH and CDR2 is LQKENI. The CDR3 is 15 residues long. Between the trimmed V and J ends, which lost 6 bases and 1 base, there was a span of 13 bases. CDR3 DNA: TGTGCCAGCTCGACGGGACTCCAGTCTGGAAACACCATATATTTT. It translates to CASSTGLQSGNTIYF.

This CDR3 is CASSFGGSETQYF. The CDR3 DNA follows: TGTGCCAGCAGCTTCGGGGGGAGCGAGACCCAGTACTTC. This chain uses TRBV7-2 with TRBJ2-5, with TRBD2 identical over 7 bases. V lost 3 bases to trimming and J lost 5 bases; unmatched junction nucleotides: 3. CDR1 is SGHTA and CDR2 is FQGNSA in the germline V gene. CDR3 length: 13 residues.

The table lists this clonotype with many counts. The V and J genes are TRBV20-1 and TRBJ2-7; weak D call: TRBD1 (6 bases). The CDR3 covers 15 residues. Deletions cut 6 bases from V and 0 bases from J, with 18 bases between. Germline CDR1 reads DFQATT; CDR2 reads SNEGSKA (reference sequence). CDR3: CSALLRGLSSYEQYF. The CDR3 region has the DNA TGCAGTGCCCTCCTCAGGGGTTTAAGCTCCTACGAGCAGTACTTC.

This clonotype was counted at least ten times. The V call is TRBV28, the J call TRBJ2-2; D possibly matches TRBD1 or TRBD2 (6 bases each). Germline CDR1 MDHEN, CDR2 SYDVKM. This CDR3 is built from 15 residues. Trimming shortened V by 5 bases and J by 10 bases, and 20 bases separated the two germline ends. CDR3 loop: CASSDPGAKGEELFF. Here the CDR3 DNA reads TGTGCCAGCAGTGACCCGGGGGCCAAAGGAGAGGAGCTGTTTTTT.

There are many counts of this clonotype. The V call is TRBV5-1, the J call TRBJ1-6, with no clear D. The ends were cut back, 4 bases at V and 4 bases at J, with 12 bases in the middle. Germline CDR1 and CDR2: SGHRS and YFSETQ. The CDR3 is 15 amino acids. CDR3 region: CASSPSGIYNSPLHF. Here the CDR3 DNA reads TGCGCCAGCAGCCCGTCCGGGATTTATAATTCACCCCTCCACTTT. The full variable domain, in which reference TRBV5-1 and TRBJ1-6 provide the parts outside the CDR3, is KAGVTQTPRYLIKTRGQQVTLSCSPISGHRSVSWYQQTPGQGLQFLFEYFSETQRNKGNFPGRFSGRQFSNSRSEMNVSTLELGDSALYLCASSPSGIYNSPLHFGNGTRLTVT.

This clonotype was counted ten times or more. The chain joins TRBV29-1 to TRBJ1-1; TRBD1 matches at 7 bases. The germline V gene encodes CDR1 SQVTM and CDR2 ANQGSEA. The CDR3 length is 15 residues. Unmatched junction bases numbered 11, after V lost 3 bases and J lost 4 bases. The CDR3 is CSVEVRGQKITEAFF. The DNA of the CDR3 is TGCAGCGTTGAGGTCAGGGGACAGAAAATCACTGAAGCTTTCTTT.

This chain joins TRBV11-3 and TRBJ2-2, with D unresolved. The germline gives CDR1 SGHNT, CDR2 YENEEA. Trimming stripped 5 bases from V and 4 bases from J, with 14 bases between. This CDR3 spans 15 amino acids. CDR3 loop: CASSLNQVPTGELFF. CDR3 in DNA: TGTGCCAGCAGCCTCAATCAGGTCCCCACCGGGGAGCTGTTTTTT.

This clonotype has ten or more counts. The chain combines TRBV3-1 with TRBJ2-2, with D possibly called TRBD1 or TRBD2 (5 bases each). This CDR3 contains 14 residues. V lost 3 bases and J 6 bases, leaving 11 bases between the germline ends. CDR1 and CDR2 (germline): LGHDT, YNNKEL (reference sequence). CDR3 region: CASSQGPTAGELFF. The DNA of the CDR3 is TGTGCCAGCAGCCAGGGACCCACCGCCGGGGAGCTGTTTTTT.

This clonotype was recorded many times. This chain links TRBV6-2 or TRBV6-3 with TRBJ2-4; D possibly corresponds to TRBD2 (7 bases). Per germline, CDR1 MNHEY and CDR2 SVGEGT. CDR3 size: 13 residues. V gave up 6 bases and J gave up 7 bases, with 13 bases separating them. CDR3 sequence (DNA): TGTGCCAGCAGCCCGGGGGGCGAGAACATTCAGTACTTC. Translated: CASSPGGENIQYF.

This clonotype was counted at least ten times. The chain carries TRBV29-1 and TRBJ1-1; D possibly corresponds to TRBD1 (5 bases). CDR3 size: 13 residues. Germline lookup yields CDR1 SQVTM and CDR2 ANQGSEA. Trimming removed 2 bases at V and 6 bases at J, with 13 bases between. In DNA form, the CDR3 reads TGCAGCGTTGAATTGTTTCGGGACGCTGAAGCTTTCTTT. Its protein product is CSVELFRDAEAFF.

Ten or more counts support this clonotype. The V and J genes are TRBV28 and TRBJ1-5; D not resolved. CDR3 length: 14 amino acids. CDR1 and CDR2 (germline): MDHEN, SYDVKM. V gave up 8 bases and J gave up 7 bases, with 18 bases separating them. The CDR3 loop reads CASQAIAANQPQHF. The CDR3 DNA follows: TGTGCCAGCCAAGCTATCGCAGCTAACCAGCCCCAGCATTTT. Based on the CDR3 plus reference TRBV28 and TRBJ1-5, the full variable domain is DVKVTQSSRYLVKRTGEKVFLECVQDMDHENMFWYRQDPGLGLRLIYFSYDVKMKEKGDIPEGYSVSREKKERFSLILESASTNQTSMYLCASQAIAANQPQHFGDGTRLSIL.

This clonotype was seen many times. The rearrangement uses TRBV5-1 and TRBJ1-1; no definite D call. This CDR3 is built from 15 residues. With 4 bases removed from V and 0 bases from J, the gap between germline ends came to 13 bases. CDR1 SGHRS and CDR2 YFSETQ come from the germline V gene. The CDR3 nucleotides read TGCGCCAGCAGCCCGACGACACCTGTGAACACTGAAGCTTTCTTT. Encoded protein: CASSPTTPVNTEAFF.